The 2 T cell receptor beta chains presented below share a single source sample, sequenced in a study of human CD8 memory T cell subsets. Researchers made TCR beta libraries via UMI-labeled 5' RACE. No DNA is given; TCRdb re-called the 5' RACE reads and lists each CDR3 protein once. In all, the sample yields just under 7,500 distinct CDR3 sequences. The sequenced sample was CD8+ T cells from PBMCs. These receptors were taken from a human donor in good health.

The chain has TRBV28 and TRBJ1-2; the TRBD1 assignment by TCRdb is unverifiable without DNA. The length of the CDR3 is 16 residues. From germline, CDR1 is MDHEN and CDR2 SYDVKM. CDR3 sequence: CASSSGQGAPTYGYTF.

This chain joins TRBV20-1 and TRBJ1-3; there is no DNA to check the TCRdb D call of TRBD1. Germline-derived CDR1 and CDR2 are DFQATT and SNEGSKA (reference sequence). The CDR3 length is 14 residues. The CDR3 sequence: CSARGQNSGNTIYF.